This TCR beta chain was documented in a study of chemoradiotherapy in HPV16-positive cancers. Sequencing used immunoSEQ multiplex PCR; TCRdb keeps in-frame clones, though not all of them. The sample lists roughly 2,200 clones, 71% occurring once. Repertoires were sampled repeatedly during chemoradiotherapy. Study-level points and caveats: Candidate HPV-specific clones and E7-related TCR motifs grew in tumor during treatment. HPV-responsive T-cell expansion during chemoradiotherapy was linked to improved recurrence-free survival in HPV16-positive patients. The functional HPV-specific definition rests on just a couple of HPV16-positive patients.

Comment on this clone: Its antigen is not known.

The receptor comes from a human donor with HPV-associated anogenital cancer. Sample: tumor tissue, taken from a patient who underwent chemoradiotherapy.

DNA for the CDR3: TGTGCCAGCAGCCCCTCGAGGGACTCACCCCTCCACTTT. Protein product: CASSPSRDSPLHF. The chain is built from TRBV5-8 and TRBJ1-6, with D perhaps matching TRBD1 (5 bases). The CDR3 is made up of 13 amino acids. The ends were cut back, 4 bases at V and 10 bases at J, with 12 bases in the middle. CDR1 SGHTS and CDR2 YDEGEE come from the germline V gene.